This TCR beta chain was sequenced during a study of beta chain features in type 1 diabetes. Worth noting for this clone: Its antigen is undetermined.

Study results and limitations: Fewer insertions but more deletions were seen at VDJ junctions in type 1 diabetes patients. All four CD4+ subsets from Type 1 diabetes patients carried moderately but significantly shorter TCRB CDR3s.

The study reverse transcribed the entire isolated RNA, so it sequenced expressed TCRB transcripts. Only in-frame clones appear in the TCRdb table, and some are missing; sequencing was by immunoSEQ multiplex PCR. The table lists under 350,000 clones, 24% of them singletons. The CDR3 contains 15 residues. J lost 5 bases, V lost 1 base, and 7 bases had no gene match. From germline, CDR1 is SGHTA and CDR2 FQGNSA. The sequencing sample was made of naive CD4+ T cells from blood. The V and J genes are TRBV7-2 and TRBJ2-7, with TRBD2 matching over 8 bases. This receptor was taken from a woman in her twenties or thirties with type 1 diabetes. CDR3 sequence: CASSLVAGGNHEQYF. In nucleotides, the CDR3 is TGTGCCAGCAGCTTAGTTGCGGGAGGCAACCACGAGCAGTACTTC.